This entry lists 30 T cell receptor beta chains sequenced from one sample in a study of T cell repertoires in cytomegalovirus infection. Using its own MiXCR run on the reads, TCRdb lists one record per CDR3 protein. The sample has roughly 81,000 distinct CDR3 sequences, more than 3.5% seen once. Sequencing was carried out using PBMCs. Receptor source: a human donor in good health (CMV status not recorded). Some clones in this sample may be carry-over from other donors' samples.

This clonotype was seen ten or more times. This chain links TRBV18 with TRBJ2-5, with D unclear. Germline V gene data show CDR1 as KGHSH and CDR2 as LQKENI. This CDR3 is 16 amino acids long. With 2 bases removed from V and 7 bases from J, the gap between germline ends came to 20 bases. The CDR3 protein is CASSPTPLTTTWTQYF. The CDR3 region has the DNA TGTGCCAGCTCACCAACACCATTGACGACGACGTGGACCCAGTACTTC.

This clonotype has a count of ten or more. Germline is not matched at one junction end, which may reflect a read error. The chain recombines TRBV4-1 with TRBJ2-3, with D perhaps matching TRBD2 (5 bases). In germline, CDR1 is MGHRA, CDR2 YSYEKL. This CDR3 has 15 residues. Written as DNA, the CDR3 is TGTGCCAGCAGCCAAGTTAACCGGCGGGCCGATACGCAGTATTTT. This sequence encodes CASSQVNRRADTQYF.

The sample holds many counts of this clonotype. The V and J genes are TRBV7-2 and TRBJ2-7, with TRBD2 matching over 8 bases. V lost 10 bases and J lost 5; bases outside the gene matches: 16. Germline V CDR1 and CDR2: SGHTA, FQGNSA. This CDR3 is 15 amino acids long. The CDR3 nucleotides are TGTGCCACTCGGACTAGGGGAGCGGGGGTTAACGAGCAGTACTTC. Protein product: CATRTRGAGVNEQYF.

This clonotype was recorded at least ten times. V gene TRBV27 combines with J gene TRBJ2-7, with D possibly being TRBD1 (6 bases). The length of the CDR3 is 14 residues. Looked up from germline, CDR1 is MNHEY and CDR2 is SMNVEV (reference sequence). Trimming left V 7 bases short and J 1 base short, with 14 bases between. The CDR3 is CASKLERGSYEQYF. DNA for the CDR3: TGTGCCAGCAAACTGGAGAGGGGGTCCTACGAGCAGTACTTC.

This clonotype was observed many times. This rearrangement joins TRBV29-1 to TRBJ1-1; D uncertain. Trimming stripped 5 bases from V and 0 bases from J, with 4 bases between. Germline V gives CDR1 SQVTM, CDR2 ANQGSEA. The CDR3 sequence is 11 residues long. The CDR3 region has the DNA TGCAGCGTTAGGTTGAACACTGAAGCTTTCTTT. Translating it yields CSVRLNTEAFF.

This clonotype was picked up many times. The V gene is TRBV6-5, the J gene TRBJ2-3, with unresolved D. V lost 1 base and J lost 0, with 8 bases in between. Germline V lookup: CDR1 MNHEY, CDR2 SVGAGI. The length of the CDR3 is 15 residues. In DNA form, the CDR3 reads TGTGCCAGCAGTTACTTCTCTGGGAGCACAGATACGCAGTATTTT. This encodes CASSYFSGSTDTQYF.

This clonotype was detected ten times or more. CDR3 bases: TGCAGTGCCAGCAGGAGTAACACTGAAGCTTTCTTT. Amino acids: CSASRSNTEAFF. The chain employs TRBV20-1 and TRBJ1-1; no firm D call. Germline V gives CDR1 DFQATT, CDR2 SNEGSKA (reference sequence). V lost 6 bases and J 2 bases, leaving 10 bases between the germline ends. The CDR3 sequence is 12 residues long.

This clonotype has at least ten counts. This sequence joins TRBV7-2 and TRBJ1-1; D unresolved. CDR1 is SGHTA and CDR2 is FQGNSA in the germline V gene. The V end was cut by 1 base, the J end by 7 bases, with 7 bases between. The CDR3 is 12 residues long. The CDR3 region has the DNA TGTGCCAGCAGCTTAGGACTGTTTGAAGCTTTCTTT. Its translation: CASSLGLFEAFF.

This clonotype is labeled as medium-sized. CDR3 region: CASSFRPGQRSYEQYF. For the CDR3, the DNA is TGTGCCAGCAGCTTCCGACCGGGACAGCGATCCTACGAGCAGTACTTC. The chain links TRBV7-8 to TRBJ2-7; TRBD1 agrees at 7 bases. This CDR3 is 16 amino acids long. CDR1 is SGHVS and CDR2 is FQNEAQ in the germline V gene. J was trimmed by 1 base and V by 3 bases; bases with no gene match: 9.

This clonotype was counted many times. The chain links TRBV7-2 to TRBJ2-7, with D possibly TRBD2 on 6 matching bases. The V end lost 5 bases, the J end lost 0 bases, and 20 bases lay between the germline ends. Germline V gene sequence: CDR1 SGHTA, CDR2 FQGNSA. This CDR3 contains 17 residues. The CDR3 bases are TGTGCCAGCAGCCGTTCCCGGGTGCGGGGAACCTCCTACGAGCAGTACTTC. Translation: CASSRSRVRGTSYEQYF.

This clonotype was seen at least ten times. The rearrangement joins TRBV7-2 to TRBJ1-1; D might be TRBD1 (6 bases). Germline V gene sequence: CDR1 SGHTA, CDR2 FQGNSA. V lost 7 bases and J 6 bases, leaving 24 bases between the germline ends. There are 16 residues in the CDR3. The CDR3 reads CASTLQGPQWGPEAFF. The CDR3 nucleotides read TGTGCCAGCACCCTGCAGGGACCCCAATGGGGGCCTGAAGCTTTCTTT.

This clonotype came up many times. This chain joins TRBV19 and TRBJ1-1; D possibly corresponds to TRBD1 (5 bases). CDR1 LNHDA and CDR2 SQIVND come from the germline V gene (reference sequence). V was pared by 3 bases and J by 7 bases, with 12 bases between. This CDR3 has 13 amino acids. The CDR3 sequence: CASSILGEGEAFF. The DNA of the CDR3 is TGTGCCAGTAGTATTTTAGGGGAGGGTGAAGCTTTCTTT.

This clonotype was counted ten times or more. An end of the junction does not agree with germline; a read error may underlie this. This rearrangement joins TRBV5-5 to TRBJ2-7; D possibly corresponds to TRBD1 (6 bases). Germline CDR1 and CDR2: SGHKS and YYEKEE (reference sequence). This CDR3 has 18 residues. The CDR3 region is CVSSLEVWLGTLTYEQYF. The CDR3 bases are TGTGTCAGCAGCTTGGAAGTTTGGCTTGGGACACTTACCTACGAGCAGTACTTC.

Worth noting for this clonotype: A much larger clone sits a single nucleotide away, making a read error possible. The rearrangement joins TRBV12-3 or TRBV12-4 to TRBJ1-5; unclear D gene. The CDR3 loop spans 12 amino acids. CDR3 residues: CASSFKRQPQQF. The CDR3 DNA sequence: TGTGCCAGCAGTTTTAAACGTCAGCCCCAGCAATTT.

There are many counts of this clonotype. This chain uses TRBV29-1 with TRBJ2-2, with D unclear. Germline lookup yields CDR1 SQVTM and CDR2 ANQGSEA. The CDR3 length is 14 residues. Trimming stripped 4 bases from V and 2 bases from J, with 11 bases between. CDR3 in amino acids: CSVVIQLNTGELFF. CDR3 coding DNA: TGCAGCGTTGTGATACAGCTTAACACCGGGGAGCTGTTTTTT.

This clonotype was recorded at least ten times. V is TRBV28 and J is TRBJ2-1; D not resolved. Germline V gives CDR1 MDHEN, CDR2 SYDVKM. This CDR3 spans 15 amino acids. Trimming removed 8 bases from V and 0 bases from J, with 14 bases in between. The DNA of the CDR3 is TGTGCCAGCGAAAGCCCCACCAGCTCCTACAATGAGCAGTTCTTC. Its protein product is CASESPTSSYNEQFF.

This clonotype was detected only a few times. This chain joins TRBV7-3 and TRBJ2-2; 8 bases are a match to TRBD1. Trimming cost V 5 bases and J 5 bases; bases outside gene matches: 10. CDR3 length equals 16 residues. The germline V gene encodes CDR1 SGHTA and CDR2 FQGTGA. CDR3 nucleotide sequence: TGTGCCAGCAGCCCTTACCAGGGGGCAGGGACCGGGGAGCTGTTTTTT. The encoded protein is CASSPYQGAGTGELFF.

This clonotype appeared many times. The chain links TRBV7-2 to TRBJ2-3; no clear D. The CDR3 loop spans 15 amino acids. Germline V gives CDR1 SGHTA, CDR2 FQGNSA. V lost 1 base to trimming and J lost 3 bases, with 11 bases between them. The CDR3 reads CASSLGVLSTDTQYF. DNA of the CDR3: TGTGCCAGCAGCTTAGGAGTTCTTTCAACAGATACGCAGTATTTT.

Many counts were recorded for this clonotype. The chain recombines TRBV19 with TRBJ1-4; D perhaps matches TRBD1 (6 bases). In germline, CDR1 is LNHDA, CDR2 SQIVND (reference sequence). V lost 7 bases to trimming and J lost 0 bases, with 9 bases between them. The CDR3 runs 14 residues. This CDR3 reads CASTHRATNEKLFF. Written as DNA, the CDR3 is TGTGCCAGTACCCACAGGGCAACTAATGAAAAACTGTTTTTT.

This clonotype was seen repeatedly, ten times or more. The rearrangement links TRBV20-1 to TRBJ2-2; perhaps D is TRBD1 or TRBD2 (5 bases each). The CDR3 totals 14 residues. V lost 5 bases to trimming and J lost 5 bases, with 15 bases between them. Germline CDR1 is DFQATT and CDR2 is SNEGSKA (reference sequence). The CDR3, as DNA: TGCAGTGCTCCGGGGCAGACGCTGACCGGGGAGCTGTTTTTT. The encoded protein is CSAPGQTLTGELFF.

This clonotype was seen at least ten times. CDR3: CASSQEPSQGREQFF. CDR3 nucleotide sequence: TGCGCCAGCAGCCAAGAACCTTCGCAGGGGCGGGAGCAGTTCTTC. V usage is TRBV4-3 and J usage is TRBJ2-1; TRBD1 is a possible D gene (6 bases). Between the trimmed V and J ends, which lost 0 bases and 10 bases, there was a span of 16 bases. CDR3 size: 15 residues. Germline V CDR1 and CDR2: LGHNA, YSLEER.

This clonotype was counted many times. The chain combines TRBV12-3 or TRBV12-4 with TRBJ1-6, with TRBD1 as a possible D gene (5 bases). The CDR3 sequence is 14 residues long. Trimming shortened V by 3 bases and J by 5 bases, and 8 bases separated the two germline ends. DNA of the CDR3: TGTGCCAGCAGTTTGGCAGGGCATAATTCACCCCTCCACTTT. This gives the protein CASSLAGHNSPLHF.

The sample holds many counts of this clonotype. The chain uses TRBV29-1 and TRBJ2-7; D may match TRBD1 or TRBD2 (5 bases each). CDR1 is SQVTM, CDR2 ANQGSEA, per germline. This CDR3 contains 15 residues. The ends were cut back, 4 bases at V and 2 bases at J, with 18 bases in the middle. CDR3 nucleotides: TGCAGCGTTGTTGGCGTGGGACCGAAAACCTACGAGCAGTACTTC. Translation: CSVVGVGPKTYEQYF.

This clonotype has a count of ten or more. The genes are TRBV7-2 and TRBJ2-3; D not certain. The germline V gene encodes CDR1 SGHTA and CDR2 FQGNSA. This CDR3 is 17 amino acids long. Trimming removed 3 bases from V and 2 bases from J, with 18 bases in between. This CDR3 reads CASSFFSRRTSTDTQYF. The DNA of the CDR3 is TGTGCCAGCAGCTTTTTCTCCCGGCGGACCTCCACAGATACGCAGTATTTT.

The sample holds many counts of this clonotype. The chain recombines TRBV28 with TRBJ1-2; D perhaps matches TRBD1 (6 bases). Trimming removed 2 bases at V and 2 bases at J, with 9 bases between. This CDR3 is 14 amino acids long. CDR1 is MDHEN, CDR2 SYDVKM, per germline. In DNA, the CDR3 is TGTGCCAGCAGTTTAAGCGGACAGAACTATGGCTACACCTTC. Amino acid sequence: CASSLSGQNYGYTF.

This clonotype was counted at least ten times. This CDR3 reads CASTPQGTGANVLTF. The CDR3 DNA follows: TGTGCCAGCACCCCACAGGGGACTGGGGCCAACGTCCTGACTTTC. The rearrangement joins TRBV2 to TRBJ2-6, with 7 nucleotides matching TRBD1. Germline assignment: CDR1 SNHLY and CDR2 FYNNEI. J gave up 2 bases and V 7 bases, and 5 bases lay outside the gene matches. The CDR3 covers 15 residues.

Turning to this clonotype: A much larger clone sits a single nucleotide away, making a read error possible. The CDR3 does not close with the conserved phenylalanine or tryptophan, likely indicating a read error. The chain recombines TRBV7-2 with TRBJ2-3, with D perhaps matching TRBD1 or TRBD2 (6 bases each). V shed 4 bases and J shed 4 bases, with 15 bases lying between them. The CDR3 sequence is 15 residues long. Germline loops: CDR1 SGHTA, CDR2 FQGNSA. The chain's CDR3 is CASSWGASGADTQYY. CDR3 bases: TGTGCCAGCAGCTGGGGGGCCTCCGGCGCAGATACGCAGTATTAT.

This clonotype came up many times. The chain links TRBV7-2 to TRBJ1-1, with a tentative D call TRBD1 (6 bases). The CDR3 is 14 residues long. CDR1 and CDR2 from the germline V gene are SGHTA and FQGNSA. V lost 0 bases, J lost 6 bases, and 11 bases lay in between. The CDR3 sequence is CASSLASGDPEAFF. The CDR3 nucleotides are TGTGCCAGCAGCTTAGCATCAGGGGACCCTGAAGCTTTCTTT.

This clonotype occurred many times. The gene calls are TRBV20-1 and TRBJ2-3; maybe TRBD2 (5 bases). V dropped 0 bases and J dropped 5 bases, with 12 bases sitting between them. Germline V gene sequence: CDR1 DFQATT, CDR2 SNEGSKA (reference sequence). The CDR3 loop spans 14 amino acids. DNA of the CDR3: TGCAGTGCTAGAGAGCCATACGGGGTAGATACGCAGTATTTT. It specifies CSAREPYGVDTQYF.

This clonotype occurred many times. The chain carries TRBV11-2 and TRBJ2-1; 11 nucleotides agree with TRBD2. This CDR3 has 16 amino acids. CDR1 is SGHAT, CDR2 FQNNGV, per germline. V lost 1 base to trimming and J lost 8 bases; unmatched junction nucleotides: 7. CDR3 protein: CASSLAASGGIYEQFF. The CDR3 DNA reads as TGTGCCAGCAGCTTAGCGGCTAGCGGGGGGATCTATGAGCAGTTCTTC.